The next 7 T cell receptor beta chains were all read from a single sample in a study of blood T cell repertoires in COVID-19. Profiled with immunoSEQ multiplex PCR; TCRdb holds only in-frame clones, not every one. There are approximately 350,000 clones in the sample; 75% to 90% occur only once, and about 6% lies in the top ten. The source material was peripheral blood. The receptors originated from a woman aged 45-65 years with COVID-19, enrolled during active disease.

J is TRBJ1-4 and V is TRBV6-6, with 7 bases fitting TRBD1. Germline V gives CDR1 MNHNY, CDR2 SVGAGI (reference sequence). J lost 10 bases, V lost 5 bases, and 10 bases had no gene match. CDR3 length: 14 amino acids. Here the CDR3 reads CASSEGAASGKLFF. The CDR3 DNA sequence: TGTGCCAGCAGTGAGGGGGCAGCGAGCGGAAAACTGTTTTTT.

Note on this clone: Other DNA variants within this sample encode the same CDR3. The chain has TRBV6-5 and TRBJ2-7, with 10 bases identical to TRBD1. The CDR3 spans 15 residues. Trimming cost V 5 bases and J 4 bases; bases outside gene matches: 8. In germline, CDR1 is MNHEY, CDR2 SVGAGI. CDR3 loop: CASSRPGQGSYEQYF. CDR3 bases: TGTGCCAGCAGTAGACCGGGACAGGGGTCATACGAGCAGTACTTC.

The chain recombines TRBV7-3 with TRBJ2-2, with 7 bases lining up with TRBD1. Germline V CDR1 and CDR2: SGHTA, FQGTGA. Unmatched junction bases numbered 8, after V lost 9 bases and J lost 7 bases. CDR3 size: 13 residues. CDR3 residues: CASETGIGGELFF. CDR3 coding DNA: TGTGCCAGTGAGACAGGGATTGGCGGGGAGCTGTTTTTT. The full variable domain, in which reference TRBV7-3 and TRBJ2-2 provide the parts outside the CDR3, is GAGVSQTPSNKVTEKGKYVELRCDPISGHTALYWYRQSLGQGPEFLIYFQGTGAADDSGLPNDRFFAVRPEGSVSTLKIQRTERGDSAVYLCASETGIGGELFFGEGSRLTVL.

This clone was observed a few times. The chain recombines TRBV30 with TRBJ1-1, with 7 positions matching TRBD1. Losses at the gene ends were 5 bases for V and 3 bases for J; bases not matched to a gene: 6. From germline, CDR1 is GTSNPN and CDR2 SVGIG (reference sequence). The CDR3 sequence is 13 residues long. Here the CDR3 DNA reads TGTGCCTGGTTGCCAGGGGGGTACACTGAAGCTTTCTTT. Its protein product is CAWLPGGYTEAFF.

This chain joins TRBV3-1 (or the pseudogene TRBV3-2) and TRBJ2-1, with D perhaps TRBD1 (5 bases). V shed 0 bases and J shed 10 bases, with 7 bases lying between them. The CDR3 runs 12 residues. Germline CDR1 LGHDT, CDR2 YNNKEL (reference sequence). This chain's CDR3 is CASSQDRAEQFF. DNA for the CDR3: TGTGCCAGCAGCCAAGACAGGGCGGAGCAGTTCTTC.

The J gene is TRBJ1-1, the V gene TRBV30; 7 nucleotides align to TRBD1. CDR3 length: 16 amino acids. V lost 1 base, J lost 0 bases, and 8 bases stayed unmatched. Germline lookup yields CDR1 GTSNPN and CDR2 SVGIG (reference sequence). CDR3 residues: CAWSDRDRNMNTEAFF. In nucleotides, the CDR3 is TGTGCCTGGAGTGACCGGGACAGAAACATGAACACTGAAGCTTTCTTT.

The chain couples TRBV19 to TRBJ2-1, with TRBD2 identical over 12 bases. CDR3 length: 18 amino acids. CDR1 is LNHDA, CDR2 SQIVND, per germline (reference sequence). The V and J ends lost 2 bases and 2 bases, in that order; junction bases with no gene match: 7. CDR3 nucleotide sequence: TGTGCCAGTAGTATAAGGTTCTGGACTAGCGGGACCTACAATGAGCAGTTCTTC. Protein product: CASSIRFWTSGTYNEQFF.